The 27 T cell receptor beta chains in this list originate from one sample, sequenced in a study of CDR3 diversity in severe acne. Using its own MiXCR run on the PCR reads, TCRdb lists one record per CDR3 protein. The repertoire holds roughly 100,000 distinct CDR3 sequences, with roughly half as singletons. The specimen was blood. The receptors shown here come from a male donor with acne.

The chain carries TRBV7-9 and TRBJ1-5; perhaps TRBD1 as D (5 bases). This CDR3 has 13 residues. The V gene's germline CDR1 is SEHNR and CDR2 FQNEAQ (reference sequence). Trimming removed 5 bases from V and 4 bases from J, with 9 bases in between. CDR3 bases: TGTGCCAGCAGCCAGGGTGCGAATCAGCCCCAGCATTTT. Protein product: CASSQGANQPQHF.

The chain has TRBV24-1 and TRBJ2-5, with 13 bases that match TRBD2. The germline V gene has CDR1 KGHDR and CDR2 SFDVKD. V lost 5 bases to trimming and J lost 9 bases; unmatched junction nucleotides: 8. CDR3 length: 15 residues. The CDR3 here is CATSVGTSGTGAQYF. The CDR3 coding sequence is TGTGCCACCAGTGTTGGGACTAGCGGGACCGGGGCCCAGTACTTC.

A word on this clonotype: Since no conserved phenylalanine or tryptophan closes the CDR3, a read error is the likely cause. J is TRBJ2-3 and V is TRBV2; 11 bases align to TRBD2. Germline values: CDR1 SNHLY, CDR2 FYNNEI. V was clipped by 9 bases and J by 5 bases; unmatched bases: 13. This CDR3 comprises 16 residues. CDR3 amino acids: CASRNPLAGVRDTQYL. CDR3 DNA: TGTGCCAGTAGAAACCCACTAGCGGGAGTAAGAGATACGCAGTATCTC.

This clonotype ranks as medium-sized. The chain uses TRBV4-2 and TRBJ2-5, with 11 bases lining up with TRBD2. The CDR3 runs 15 residues. Per germline, CDR1 LGHNA and CDR2 YNFKEQ. Trimming cost V 1 base and J 5 bases; bases outside gene matches: 3. The CDR3 nucleotides read TGTGCCAGCAGCCAAGGACTAGCGGGAAGCGAGACCCAGTACTTC. This gives the protein CASSQGLAGSETQYF.

The J gene is TRBJ2-5, the V gene TRBV7-8; a possible D gene is TRBD1 (6 bases). Trimming took off 8 bases at V and 1 base at J, with 11 bases between the two ends. The CDR3 has 13 residues. CDR1 and CDR2 (germline): SGHVS, FQNEAQ. CDR3 DNA sequence: TGTGCCAGCGAGGGACAAGGCCAAGAGACCCAGTACTTC. It codes for CASEGQGQETQYF.

In regard to this clonotype: This may come from a read error, since a much larger clone is one base off. Given the absence of the conserved phenylalanine or tryptophan at the CDR3 end, a read error is likely. The chain couples TRBV9 to TRBJ2-1, with TRBD2 matching over 13 bases. Trimming at V came to 0 bases and at J to 9 bases, leaving 3 bases not matched to a gene. Per germline, CDR1 SGDLS and CDR2 YYNGEE. The CDR3 spans 15 residues. CDR3: CASSVAGTSGAEQFL. The CDR3 DNA reads TGTGCCAGCAGCGTAGCTGGGACTAGCGGGGCTGAGCAGTTCCTC.

Turning to this clonotype: At one end, the junction sequence differs from germline, possibly due to a read error. The chain is built from TRBV29-1 and TRBJ2-1; 9 nucleotides match TRBD2. This CDR3 is 10 amino acids long. Germline loops: CDR1 SQVTM, CDR2 ANQGSEA. CDR3 sequence reads: CSVSRLAEVF. The CDR3 DNA reads as TGCAGCGTGTCCCGACTAGCGGAGGTCTTC.

This clonotype was counted between two and nine times. The chain combines TRBV7-8 with TRBJ2-2, with TRBD2 matching over 11 bases. Germline V CDR1 and CDR2: SGHVS, FQNEAQ. Trimming at V came to 4 bases and at J to 7 bases, leaving 8 bases not matched to a gene. The CDR3 contains 16 residues. CDR3 nucleotide sequence: TGTGCCAGCAGCTCACGACTAGCGGGAAAGGTCGGGGAGCTGTTTTTT. This codes for CASSSRLAGKVGELFF.

This clonotype was observed a handful of times. CDR3 coding DNA: TGTGCCACCAGCAGAGGGGGGAACTATGGCTACACCTTC. Its protein product is CATSRGGNYGYTF. The chain has TRBV15 and TRBJ1-2; TRBD1 might be the D (5 bases). The length of the CDR3 is 13 residues. Germline CDR1 LNHNV, CDR2 YYDKDF (reference sequence). Trimming took 1 base from V and 2 from J, leaving 5 bases between them.

This clonotype was seen only once. With a much larger clone just one base away, this may be a read error. This chain uses TRBV6-5 with TRBJ1-1; D call uncertain. The V end was cut by 2 bases, the J end by 3 bases, with 19 bases between. The germline V gene encodes CDR1 MNHEY and CDR2 SVGAGI. CDR3 length: 17 amino acids. The CDR3 bases are TGTGCCAGCAGTTACGGTATTGGGCGGACGACGGACACTGAAGCTTTCTTT. Translated: CASSYGIGRTTDTEAFF.

This clonotype was seen at least ten times. The V and J genes are TRBV5-4 and TRBJ2-5, with TRBD2 matching 10 bases. V was pared by 0 bases and J by 2 bases, with 4 bases of the junction left unmatched. CDR3 length: 16 amino acids. Looked up from germline, CDR1 is SGHNT and CDR2 is YYREEE (reference sequence). CDR3 nucleotides: TGTGCCAGCAGCTTGGGGCTAGCGGGGGAGCAAGAGACCCAGTACTTC. Protein: CASSLGLAGEQETQYF. The full variable domain, completed using reference TRBV5-4 and TRBJ2-5, is ETGVTQSPTHLIKTRGQQVTLRCSSQSGHNTVSWYQQALGQGPQFIFQYYREEENGRGNFPPRFSGLQFPNYSSELNVNALELDDSALYLCASSLGLAGEQETQYFGPGTRLLVL.

This clonotype was observed many times. The V gene is TRBV19, the J gene TRBJ2-1; no reliable D call. The V gene's germline CDR1 is LNHDA and CDR2 SQIVND (reference sequence). The CDR3 has 16 residues. V lost 4 bases to trimming and J lost 0 bases, with 13 bases between them. This chain's CDR3 is CASSTPLESSYNEQFF. The CDR3 DNA is TGTGCCAGTAGTACCCCCCTGGAGAGCTCCTACAATGAGCAGTTCTTC.

This clonotype was seen at least ten times. This chain links TRBV4-1 with TRBJ1-2; D remains unclear. This CDR3 has 14 amino acids. Trimming shortened V by 4 bases and J by 3 bases, and 12 bases separated the two germline ends. Per germline, CDR1 MGHRA and CDR2 YSYEKL. CDR3 region: CASSLRGTDYGYTF. The CDR3 bases are TGCGCCAGCAGCCTACGAGGTACGGACTATGGCTACACCTTC.

The chain combines TRBV9 with TRBJ1-6, with 7 bases aligning to TRBD1. J was trimmed by 7 bases and V by 0 bases; bases with no gene match: 1. This CDR3 spans 14 amino acids. Germline V gene data show CDR1 as SGDLS and CDR2 as YYNGEE. The CDR3 region has the DNA TGTGCCAGCAGCGTAGGACAGGGCAATTCACCCCTCCACTTT. Translating it yields CASSVGQGNSPLHF.

The chain links TRBV9 to TRBJ1-2, with TRBD1 matching 7 bases. Germline CDR1 SGDLS, CDR2 YYNGEE. CDR3 size: 14 residues. With 5 bases clipped from V and 3 bases from J, the junction kept 7 bases outside the gene matches. The DNA for the CDR3 is TGTGCCAGCAGTGGGAGGACAGGAGACTATGGCTACACCTTC. Protein: CASSGRTGDYGYTF.

The chain links TRBV20-1 to TRBJ2-1; TRBD2 aligns across 12 bases. V gave up 7 bases and J gave up 6 bases; unmatched junction bases: 10. The V gene's germline CDR1 is DFQATT and CDR2 SNEGSKA (reference sequence). The CDR3 loop spans 15 amino acids. The CDR3 here is CSVALTSGSLNEQFF. CDR3 in DNA: TGCAGTGTTGCCTTGACTAGCGGGAGTCTCAATGAGCAGTTCTTC.

This clonotype has at least ten counts. V gene TRBV19 combines with J gene TRBJ2-1, with 13 bases aligning to TRBD2. The germline V gene has CDR1 LNHDA and CDR2 SQIVND (reference sequence). The CDR3 length is 19 residues. The trim removed 4 bases at V and 6 bases at J, leaving 15 bases unmatched. The CDR3 nucleotides are TGTGCCAGTAGTAAGAGGGGACAGGGGGGGACTAGCGGGACCAATGAGCAGTTCTTC. Translation: CASSKRGQGGTSGTNEQFF.

The rearrangement links TRBV11-2 to TRBJ2-2; D ambiguous. This CDR3 comprises 16 residues. Trimming took off 5 bases at V and 6 bases at J, with 19 bases between the two ends. CDR1 and CDR2 from the germline V gene are SGHAT and FQNNGV. CDR3: CASSLIVVESAGELFF. The CDR3 nucleotides are TGTGCCAGCAGCCTAATAGTAGTCGAGTCGGCCGGGGAGCTGTTTTTT.

The sample holds many counts of this clonotype. V and J are TRBV11-1 and TRBJ2-7, with 10 bases lining up with TRBD1. Germline V gene lookup returns CDR1 SGHAT and CDR2 FQDESV (reference sequence). Unmatched junction bases numbered 11, after V lost 5 bases and J lost 4 bases. CDR3 length: 16 residues. Written as DNA, the CDR3 is TGTGCCAGCAGCCCTGGGTCCCGACAGGGGGCGTACGAGCAGTACTTC. This encodes CASSPGSRQGAYEQYF.

This clonotype was seen repeatedly, ten times or more. V gene TRBV20-1 combines with J gene TRBJ2-1, with D unresolved. In germline, CDR1 is DFQATT, CDR2 SNEGSKA (reference sequence). The CDR3 runs 11 residues. V lost 4 bases and J lost 5, with 6 bases in between. The CDR3 sequence is CSANWDNEQFF. The CDR3 coding sequence is TGCAGTGCTAACTGGGACAATGAGCAGTTCTTC.

This clonotype was detected only a few times. The chain combines TRBV7-9 with TRBJ1-2; D remains unclear. From germline, CDR1 is SEHNR and CDR2 FQNEAQ (reference sequence). The V end lost 5 bases, the J end lost 3 bases, and 19 bases lay between the germline ends. The CDR3 has 16 residues. Here the CDR3 reads CASSLGSPDTDYGYTF. As DNA, the CDR3 is TGTGCCAGCAGCCTAGGGTCCCCTGACACCGACTATGGCTACACCTTC.

At least ten counts were recorded for this clonotype. The chain has TRBV24-1 and TRBJ2-1; 13 nucleotides line up with TRBD2. With 9 bases clipped from V and 0 bases from J, the junction kept 10 bases outside the gene matches. There are 18 residues in the CDR3. The germline CDR1 and CDR2 sequences are KGHDR and SFDVKD. The chain's CDR3 is CATSDRLAGGGSYNEQFF. The CDR3 nucleotides are TGTGCCACCTCAGACCGACTAGCGGGAGGTGGCTCCTACAATGAGCAGTTCTTC.

The V and J genes are TRBV19 and TRBJ2-3; 14 nucleotides agree with TRBD2. Looked up from germline, CDR1 is LNHDA and CDR2 is SQIVND (reference sequence). J was trimmed by 3 bases and V by 7 bases; bases with no gene match: 6. The CDR3 has 16 amino acids. The CDR3 DNA reads as TGTGCCAGTAATCCGGGACTAGCGGGAGTTACAGATACGCAGTATTTT. Encoded protein: CASNPGLAGVTDTQYF.

The chain carries TRBV20-1 and TRBJ2-3, with D possibly being TRBD1 or TRBD2 (5 bases each). Germline V gene sequence: CDR1 DFQATT, CDR2 SNEGSKA (reference sequence). V lost 1 base and J lost 1, with 12 bases in between. The CDR3 is made up of 15 amino acids. The CDR3 loop reads CSARGAGSGTDTQYF. For the CDR3, the DNA is TGCAGTGCTAGAGGGGCAGGGAGCGGCACAGATACGCAGTATTTT.

In its sample, this clonotype was seen many times. V is TRBV12-3 or TRBV12-4 and J is TRBJ2-3; 7 bases fit TRBD2. With 1 base clipped from V and 7 bases from J, the junction kept 5 bases outside the gene matches. CDR3 length: 14 amino acids. CDR3 protein: CASSLGTSVNTQYF. In DNA form, the CDR3 reads TGTGCCAGCAGTTTAGGGACTAGTGTTAATACGCAGTATTTT.

The V call is TRBV25-1, the J call TRBJ2-7; the match to TRBD2 covers 10 bases. Looked up from germline, CDR1 is MGHDK and CDR2 is SYGVNS. The J segment lost 1 base and the V segment lost 6 bases, leaving 12 bases of the junction unmatched. The CDR3 totals 17 residues. CDR3 amino acids: CASSLGGLAERSYEQYF. In DNA, the CDR3 is TGTGCCAGCAGCTTAGGCGGACTAGCGGAGAGGTCCTACGAGCAGTACTTC.

Many counts were recorded for this clonotype. The chain has TRBV7-9 and TRBJ1-6, with D perhaps TRBD1 (6 bases). V gave up 6 bases and J gave up 5 bases, with 11 bases separating them. Germline V gene lookup returns CDR1 SEHNR and CDR2 FQNEAQ (reference sequence). The CDR3 extends over 14 amino acids. CDR3 residues: CASSPRDNNSPLHF. The CDR3 DNA reads as TGTGCCAGCAGTCCGCGGGACAATAATTCACCCCTCCACTTT.